This TCR beta chain was captured by sequencing in a study of high-grade serous ovarian cancer treatment subgroups. Broader study findings: Same-patient tumor repertoires overlapped at roughly 0.095 to 0.79; different patients barely overlapped.

Tumor samples were obtained before definitive surgery or chemotherapy. Data came from immunoSEQ multiplex PCR; TCRdb stores just in-frame clones and leaves some out. The table shows around 9,500 clones, with about nine tenths occurring only once. To note about this clone: Its antigen is still unknown.

CDR3 length equals 14 residues. The germline CDR1 and CDR2 sequences are SQVTM and ANQGSEA. Trimming at V came to 7 bases and at J to 0 bases, leaving 6 bases not matched to a gene. This chain uses TRBV29-1 with TRBJ2-7; 10 bases match TRBD2. The sequenced material came from tumor tissue. This clonotype originated in a human donor with high-grade serous ovarian cancer. The CDR3, as DNA: TGCAGCGCCCTCGGGACTAGCGACTCCTACGAGCAGTACTTC. It codes for CSALGTSDSYEQYF.